Included here is one TCR beta chain sequence, with context. The cohort excluded patients with autoimmune disease history or systemic immunosuppression. The sample belongs to a study of OX40 agonist ivuxolimab in advanced cancers. Background on the study: People in dose escalation had one of these cancers: hepatocellular carcinoma, melanoma, renal cell or head and neck cancer.

Libraries were prepared by immunoSEQ multiplex PCR; TCRdb keeps only in-frame clonotypes and omits some of them. Here the sample spans 20,000 to 30,000 clones, approximately 86% being singletons. Trimming cost V 5 bases and J 7 bases, with 18 bases left between them. Germline V gene data show CDR1 as SGHAT and CDR2 as FQNNGV. The CDR3 totals 14 residues. The source of this sequence is an adult with an advanced solid tumor such as melanoma, head and neck, liver or kidney cancer. The gene calls are TRBV11-2 and TRBJ2-7; D not certain. This material consisted of CD4+ or CD8+ T cells sorted from blood, taken in a trial of the OX40 agonist ivuxolimab. In nucleotides, the CDR3 is TGTGCCAGCAGCACTCGGACCAGCCCTGTAGAGCAGTACTTC. Translating gives CASSTRTSPVEQYF.